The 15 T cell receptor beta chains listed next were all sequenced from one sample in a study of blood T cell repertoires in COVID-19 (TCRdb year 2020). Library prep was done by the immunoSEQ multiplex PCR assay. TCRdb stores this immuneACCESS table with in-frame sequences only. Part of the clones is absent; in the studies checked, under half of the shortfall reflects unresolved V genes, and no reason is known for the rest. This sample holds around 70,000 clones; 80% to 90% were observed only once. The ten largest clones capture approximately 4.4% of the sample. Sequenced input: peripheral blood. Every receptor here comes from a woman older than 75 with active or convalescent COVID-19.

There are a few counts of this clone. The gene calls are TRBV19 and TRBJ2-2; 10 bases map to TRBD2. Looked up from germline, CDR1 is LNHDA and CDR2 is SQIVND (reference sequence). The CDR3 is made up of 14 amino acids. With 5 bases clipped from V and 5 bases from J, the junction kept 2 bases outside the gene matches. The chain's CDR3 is CASSVAGGTGELFF. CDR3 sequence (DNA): TGTGCCAGTAGTGTAGCGGGAGGTACCGGGGAGCTGTTTTTT.

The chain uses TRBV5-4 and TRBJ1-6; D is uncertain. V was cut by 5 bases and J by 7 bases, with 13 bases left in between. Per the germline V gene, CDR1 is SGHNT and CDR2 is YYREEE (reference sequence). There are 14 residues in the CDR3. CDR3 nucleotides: TGTGCCAGCAGGTCTCAGGTGGTCAATTCACCCCTCCACTTT. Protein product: CASRSQVVNSPLHF.

CDR3 DNA sequence: TGTGCCAGCTCACCAGGGACTAGCGGGGTTTCCTACAATGAGCAGTTCTTC. Translated: CASSPGTSGVSYNEQFF. The chain joins TRBV18 to TRBJ2-1, with TRBD2 matching over 13 bases. The CDR3 extends over 17 amino acids. V was pared by 2 bases and J by 1 base, with 2 bases of the junction left unmatched. The germline CDR1 and CDR2 sequences are KGHSH and LQKENI.

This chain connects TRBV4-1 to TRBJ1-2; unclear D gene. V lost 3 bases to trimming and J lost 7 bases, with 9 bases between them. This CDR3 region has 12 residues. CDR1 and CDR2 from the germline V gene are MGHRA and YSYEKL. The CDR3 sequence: CASSHRGSGYTF. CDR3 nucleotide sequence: TGCGCCAGCAGCCACCGAGGATCTGGCTACACCTTC.

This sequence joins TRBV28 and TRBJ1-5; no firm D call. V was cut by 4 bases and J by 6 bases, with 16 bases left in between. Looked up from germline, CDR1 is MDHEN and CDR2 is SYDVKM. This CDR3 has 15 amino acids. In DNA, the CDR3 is TGTGCCAGCAGTTCCAATCCGGTCGGGGTTCAGCCCCAGCATTTT. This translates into CASSSNPVGVQPQHF.

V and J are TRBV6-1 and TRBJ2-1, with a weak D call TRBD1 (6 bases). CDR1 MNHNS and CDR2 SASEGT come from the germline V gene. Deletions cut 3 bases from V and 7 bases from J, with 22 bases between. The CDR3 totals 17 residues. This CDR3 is CASSELLLGQKTNEQFF. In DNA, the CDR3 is TGTGCCAGCAGTGAGTTGTTATTAGGACAGAAAACAAATGAGCAGTTCTTC.

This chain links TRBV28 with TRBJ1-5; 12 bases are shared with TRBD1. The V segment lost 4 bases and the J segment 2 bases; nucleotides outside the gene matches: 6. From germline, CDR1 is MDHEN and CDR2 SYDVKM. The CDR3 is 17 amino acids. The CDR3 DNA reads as TGTGCCAGCAGTTATCCGGGACAGGGGGCAGGCAATCAGCCCCAGCATTTT. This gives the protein CASSYPGQGAGNQPQHF.

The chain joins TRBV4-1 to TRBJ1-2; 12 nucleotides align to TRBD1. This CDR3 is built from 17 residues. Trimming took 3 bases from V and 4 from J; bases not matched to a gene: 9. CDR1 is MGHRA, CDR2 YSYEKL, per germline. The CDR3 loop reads CASSQGQGAASLYGYTF. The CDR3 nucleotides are TGCGCCAGCAGCCAGGGACAGGGGGCCGCAAGTCTCTATGGCTACACCTTC.

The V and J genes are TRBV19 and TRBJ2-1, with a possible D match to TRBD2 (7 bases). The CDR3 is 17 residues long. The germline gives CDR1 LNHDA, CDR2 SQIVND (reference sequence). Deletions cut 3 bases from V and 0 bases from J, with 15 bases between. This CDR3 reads CASSIVRGRNSYNEQFF. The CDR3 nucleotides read TGTGCCAGTAGTATTGTGCGGGGGCGCAACTCCTACAATGAGCAGTTCTTC.

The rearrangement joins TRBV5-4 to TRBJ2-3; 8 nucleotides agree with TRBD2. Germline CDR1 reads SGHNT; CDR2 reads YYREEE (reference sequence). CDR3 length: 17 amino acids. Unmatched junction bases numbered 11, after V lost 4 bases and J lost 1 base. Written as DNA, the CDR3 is TGTGCCAGCAGCCCCCCCACGGGAGGGGGGGGCACAGATACGCAGTATTTT. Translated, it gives CASSPPTGGGGTDTQYF.

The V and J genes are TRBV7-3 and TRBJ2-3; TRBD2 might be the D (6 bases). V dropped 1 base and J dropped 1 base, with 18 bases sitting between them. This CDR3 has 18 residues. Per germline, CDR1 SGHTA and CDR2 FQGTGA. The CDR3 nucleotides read TGTGCCAGCAGCTTAATCCCCCTTTCGGGAGCTGGCACAGATACGCAGTATTTT. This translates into CASSLIPLSGAGTDTQYF.

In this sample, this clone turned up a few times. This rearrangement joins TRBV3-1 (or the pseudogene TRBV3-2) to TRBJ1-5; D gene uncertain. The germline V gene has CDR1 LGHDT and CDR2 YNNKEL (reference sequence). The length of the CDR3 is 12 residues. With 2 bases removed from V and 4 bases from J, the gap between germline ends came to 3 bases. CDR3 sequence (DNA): TGTGCCAGCAGCCAATTAAATCAGCCCCAGCATTTT. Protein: CASSQLNQPQHF.

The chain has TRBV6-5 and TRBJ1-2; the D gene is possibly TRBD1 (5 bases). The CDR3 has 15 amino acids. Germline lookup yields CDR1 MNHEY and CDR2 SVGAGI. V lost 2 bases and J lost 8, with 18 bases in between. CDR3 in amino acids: CASSYLRTQNVGYTF. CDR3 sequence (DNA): TGTGCCAGCAGTTACCTTAGGACACAAAATGTCGGCTACACCTTC.

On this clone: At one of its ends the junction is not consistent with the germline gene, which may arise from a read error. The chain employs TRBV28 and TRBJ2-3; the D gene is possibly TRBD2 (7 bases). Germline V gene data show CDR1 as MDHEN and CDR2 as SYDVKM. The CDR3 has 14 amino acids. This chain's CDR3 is CASNLGGVRDTQYF. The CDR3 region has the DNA TGTGCCAGCAATTTAGGGGGGGTTAGAGATACGCAGTATTTT.

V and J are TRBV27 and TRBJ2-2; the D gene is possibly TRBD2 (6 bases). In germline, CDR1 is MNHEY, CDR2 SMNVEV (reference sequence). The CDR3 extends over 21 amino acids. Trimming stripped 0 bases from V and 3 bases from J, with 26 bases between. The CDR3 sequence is CASSLSPPRGKLLDHTGELFF. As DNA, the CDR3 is TGTGCCAGCAGTTTATCCCCCCCTCGGGGGAAGTTACTTGACCACACCGGGGAGCTGTTTTTT.